The T cell receptor (beta chain) under discussion was sequenced for a study of identical twins. TCRdb re-analysed the 5' RACE reads in MiXCR, keeping a single row per CDR3 protein. The table records 600,000 to 850,000 distinct CDR3 sequences, roughly 18% of them present only once. This clonotype was seen a handful of times. Its cognate antigen is unknown. General observations from the study: Cord blood beta clonotypes that were abundant carried fewer insertions, and memory repertoires showed no such trend.

Trimming removed 4 bases from V and 0 bases from J, with 10 bases in between. Germline V CDR1 and CDR2: MGHDK, SYGVNS. The CDR3 runs to 14 residues. These data were also filed under a second study, of T cells expressing NK-cell markers. That paper states: Sorting of alpha-beta TCR T cells alone was achieved in several experiments with an anti-gamma-delta TCR antibody. HCMV specificity of expanded NKG2C+ T cell clones remained unclear.

Sequenced material: PBMCs. The source of this sequence is a young woman in good health. V usage is TRBV25-1 and J usage is TRBJ2-7; a weak D match, TRBD1 (5 bases). For the CDR3, the DNA is TGTGCCAGCAGTGCAACAGGTTTCTCCTACGAGCAGTACTTC. This sequence encodes CASSATGFSYEQYF.